The 27 T cell receptor beta chains given below trace back to one sample, sequenced in a study of human T cells and chemical hapten exposure. In TCRdb, the RACE reads were re-called with MiXCR into one record per CDR3 protein. Seen here are about 40,000 distinct CDR3 sequences, 8% to 11% observed once, and the top ten hold approximately 6.2%. Time point specified: pre-sensitization, week 0. Treatment given: therapeutic diphenylcyclopropenone sensitization with weekly scalp DPC. Material: whole blood, obtained in connection with sensitization to the hapten diphenylcyclopropenone (DPC). These receptors came from a man aged 30 to 39 with alopecia areata. Some clones in this sample may be carry-over from other donors' samples.

J is TRBJ2-3 and V is TRBV29-1, with 7 bases that match TRBD1. Germline assignment: CDR1 SQVTM and CDR2 ANQGSEA. This CDR3 region has 14 residues. Trimming took 6 bases from V and 1 from J; bases not matched to a gene: 7. CDR3 bases: TGCAGCGTGACCGACAGGGTCGGCACAGATACGCAGTATTTT. Protein: CSVTDRVGTDTQYF.

The V gene is TRBV25-1, the J gene TRBJ2-5; D may be TRBD2 (6 bases). Per the germline V gene, CDR1 is MGHDK and CDR2 is SYGVNS. CDR3 length: 12 amino acids. Trimming removed 6 bases at V and 7 bases at J, with 12 bases between. The CDR3 here is CASRGDLGTQYF. For the CDR3, the DNA is TGTGCCAGCAGGGGGGACTTGGGGACCCAGTACTTC.

This clonotype was found many times. J is TRBJ2-5 and V is TRBV7-9; D is unresolved. The germline V gene has CDR1 SEHNR and CDR2 FQNEAQ (reference sequence). Between the trimmed V and J ends, which lost 5 bases and 5 bases, there was a span of 9 bases. The CDR3 length is 12 residues. The CDR3 sequence: CASSLQIETQYF. The CDR3, as DNA: TGTGCCAGCAGCCTCCAAATTGAGACCCAGTACTTC. Filled out from reference TRBV7-9 and TRBJ2-5, the complete variable domain reads DTGVSQNPRHKITKRGQNVTFRCDPISEHNRLYWYRQTLGQGPEFLTYFQNEAQLEKSRLLSDRFSAERPKGSFSTLEIQRTEQGDSAMYLCASSLQIETQYFGPGTRLLVL.

This clonotype was seen at least ten times. V usage is TRBV9 and J usage is TRBJ2-3; 15 nucleotides agree with TRBD2. Trimming cost V 1 base and J 3 bases; bases outside gene matches: 6. The CDR3 extends over 18 amino acids. Germline V gene sequence: CDR1 SGDLS, CDR2 YYNGEE. CDR3 bases: TGTGCCAGCAGCGTATCCCTCGGACTAGCGGGGGGGACAGATACGCAGTATTTT. This encodes CASSVSLGLAGGTDTQYF.

This clonotype appeared many times. This chain links TRBV2 with TRBJ1-6; 9 positions match TRBD1. The ends lost 5 bases at V and 7 bases at J; junction bases unmatched: 9. The CDR3 is made up of 16 amino acids. The germline V gene encodes CDR1 SNHLY and CDR2 FYNNEI. The CDR3 here is CASSPTDRGGNSPLHF. The DNA of the CDR3 is TGTGCCAGCAGTCCGACGGACAGGGGAGGGAATTCACCCCTCCACTTT.

CDR3 nucleotides: TGTGCCAGCAGCAGGGGACAGGATAAACCCATTCAGTACTTC. Translation gives CASSRGQDKPIQYF. The chain couples TRBV6-2 or TRBV6-3 to TRBJ2-4; 8 nucleotides match TRBD1. The CDR3 covers 14 residues. The trim removed 6 bases at V and 9 bases at J, leaving 10 bases unmatched. The germline CDR1 and CDR2 sequences are MNHEY and SVGEGT.

The rearrangement links TRBV12-3 or TRBV12-4 to TRBJ2-5, with D uncertain. The CDR3 extends over 11 amino acids. With 5 bases removed from V and 3 bases from J, the gap between germline ends came to 4 bases. The CDR3 nucleotides are TGTGCCAGCAGTAGAAAAGAGACCCAGTACTTC. Translated: CASSRKETQYF.

For the CDR3, the DNA is TGTGCCAGCAGCTCAACAGTGGCTAATGAGCAGTTCTTC. Translation gives CASSSTVANEQFF. The rearrangement links TRBV11-3 to TRBJ2-1; D not certain. Germline V gene data show CDR1 as SGHNT and CDR2 as YENEEA. Between the trimmed V and J ends, which lost 4 bases and 7 bases, there was a span of 11 bases. The CDR3 contains 13 residues. The full variable domain, in which reference TRBV11-3 and TRBJ2-1 provide the parts outside the CDR3, is EAGVVQSPRYKIIEKKQPVAFWCNPISGHNTLYWYLQNLGQGPELLIRYENEEAVDDSQLPKDRFSAERLKGVDSTLKIQPAELGDSAVYLCASSSTVANEQFFGPGTRLTVL.

This chain uses TRBV7-9 with TRBJ2-1, with 10 bases fitting TRBD2. V lost 8 bases and J lost 15; bases outside the gene matches: 7. The CDR3 is 11 amino acids. Looked up from germline, CDR1 is SEHNR and CDR2 is FQNEAQ (reference sequence). CDR3 in amino acids: CASRPSGSWFF. CDR3 sequence (DNA): TGTGCCAGCCGTCCTAGCGGGAGTTGGTTCTTC. The whole variable domain, remainder taken from reference TRBV7-9 and TRBJ2-1, is DTGVSQNPRHKITKRGQNVTFRCDPISEHNRLYWYRQTLGQGPEFLTYFQNEAQLEKSRLLSDRFSAERPKGSFSTLEIQRTEQGDSAMYLCASRPSGSWFFGPGTRLTVL.

The sample holds many counts of this clonotype. This chain uses TRBV2 with TRBJ2-1; 11 nucleotides match TRBD1. Germline-derived CDR1 and CDR2 are SNHLY and FYNNEI. The CDR3 covers 14 residues. The junction had 7 bases not matched to a gene; V was cut back by 5 bases and J by 10 bases. CDR3 coding DNA: TGTGCCAGCAGTAGCCCTGGACAGGGGGCGGAGCAGTTCTTC. As protein: CASSSPGQGAEQFF.

In this sample, this clonotype turned up many times. The chain has TRBV6-2 or TRBV6-3 and TRBJ1-1; no clear D gene. The germline V gene has CDR1 MNHEY and CDR2 SVGEGT. The CDR3 is 12 amino acids. V lost 2 bases to trimming and J lost 3 bases, with 4 bases between them. This CDR3 reads CASSYPDTEAFF. The CDR3 region has the DNA TGTGCCAGCAGTTACCCCGACACTGAAGCTTTCTTT.

The rearrangement joins TRBV20-1 to TRBJ2-4; TRBD1 might be the D (5 bases). V was shortened by 5 bases and J by 8 bases, with 13 bases between the two germline ends. The CDR3 contains 12 residues. Germline loops: CDR1 DFQATT, CDR2 SNEGSKA (reference sequence). CDR3 loop: CSALQRGYIQYF. CDR3 bases: TGCAGTGCTCTGCAAAGGGGCTACATTCAGTACTTC.

The V call is TRBV6-1, the J call TRBJ1-5; TRBD1 matches 8 bases. Germline V CDR1 and CDR2: MNHNS, SASEGT. The V gene end was trimmed by 3 bases and the J gene end by 6 bases; junction bases not matched to a gene: 4. The CDR3 is 14 residues long. CDR3 nucleotide sequence: TGTGCCAGCAGTGACAGGGGGCTTAGTCAGCCCCAGCATTTT. Amino acid sequence: CASSDRGLSQPQHF.

This clonotype was counted ten times or more. The V gene is TRBV2, the J gene TRBJ2-4, with TRBD2 identical over 7 bases. This CDR3 spans 11 amino acids. Germline V gene sequence: CDR1 SNHLY, CDR2 FYNNEI. V shed 8 bases and J 15 bases; nucleotides not matched to a gene: 10. The DNA of the CDR3 is TGTGCCAGCGGTAATGGACTAGTGGTGTACTTC. Protein product: CASGNGLVVYF.

The rearrangement joins TRBV7-9 to TRBJ2-5; 10 bases are shared with TRBD1. Germline CDR1 reads SEHNR; CDR2 reads FQNEAQ (reference sequence). The trim removed 5 bases at V and 2 bases at J, leaving 5 bases unmatched. The length of the CDR3 is 15 residues. CDR3 residues: CASSPWGQGQETQYF. In nucleotides, the CDR3 is TGTGCCAGCAGCCCATGGGGACAGGGGCAAGAGACCCAGTACTTC.

This rearrangement joins TRBV7-2 to TRBJ1-1; 7 bases agree with TRBD1. V lost 4 bases and J lost 0; bases outside the gene matches: 11. The CDR3 spans 17 residues. Germline loops: CDR1 SGHTA, CDR2 FQGNSA. In DNA form, the CDR3 reads TGTGCCAGCAGCTCGACAGGGTTTACGCATCTGAACACTGAAGCTTTCTTT. This sequence encodes CASSSTGFTHLNTEAFF.

The CDR3 protein is CASSFVPHEQYF. The DNA for the CDR3 is TGTGCCAGCAGCTTCGTTCCCCACGAGCAGTACTTC. The chain employs TRBV11-2 and TRBJ2-7; D is unresolved. Trimming shortened V by 3 bases and J by 5 bases, and 8 bases separated the two germline ends. CDR1 and CDR2 (germline): SGHAT, FQNNGV. The CDR3 covers 12 residues.

J is TRBJ1-1 and V is TRBV20-1, with 7 bases lining up with TRBD1. The trim removed 5 bases at V and 7 bases at J, leaving 7 bases unmatched. The germline gives CDR1 DFQATT, CDR2 SNEGSKA (reference sequence). The CDR3 covers 12 residues. The CDR3 sequence: CSAPGGWGEAFF. Written as DNA, the CDR3 is TGCAGTGCTCCAGGGGGTTGGGGTGAAGCTTTCTTT.

The genes are TRBV12-3 or TRBV12-4 and TRBJ2-7, with D possibly matching TRBD2 (5 bases). Trimming took 9 bases from V and 2 from J, leaving 17 bases between them. The CDR3 consists of 14 residues. CDR3 sequence: CASNYEEGPYEQYF. The CDR3 DNA reads as TGTGCCAGTAATTATGAAGAGGGCCCCTACGAGCAGTACTTC.

This clonotype was seen a few times. The chain uses TRBV15 and TRBJ2-5; D is undetermined. The CDR3 totals 15 residues. With 2 bases removed from V and 2 bases from J, the gap between germline ends came to 12 bases. The germline CDR1 and CDR2 sequences are LNHNV and YYDKDF (reference sequence). The CDR3 DNA reads TGTGCCACCAGCAGACTCCGTGCTATGCAAGAGACCCAGTACTTC. Translation: CATSRLRAMQETQYF.

This clonotype showed up just a few times. V and J are TRBV7-2 and TRBJ2-3; TRBD1 matches at 7 bases. The CDR3 extends over 15 amino acids. Germline CDR1 is SGHTA and CDR2 is FQGNSA. With V trimmed by 4 bases and J by 2 bases, 6 bases remained unmatched. The CDR3 here is CASSSRQGLTDTQYF. Here the CDR3 DNA reads TGTGCCAGCAGCTCAAGACAGGGCCTCACAGATACGCAGTATTTT.

This clonotype has more than one count but fewer than ten. The V and J genes are TRBV7-8 and TRBJ2-7; D possibly corresponds to TRBD2 (6 bases). Germline CDR1 SGHVS, CDR2 FQNEAQ. The V end was cut by 2 bases, the J end by 7 bases, with 15 bases between. The CDR3 loop spans 14 amino acids. The CDR3 loop reads CASSLSLANFEQYV. The CDR3 DNA reads as TGTGCCAGCAGCTTAAGTCTAGCGAACTTTGAGCAGTACGTC.

In the case of this clonotype: A read error is possible here, since a much larger clone lies one base away. The V call is TRBV7-8, the J call TRBJ2-3; 10 bases match TRBD2. Germline V gene data show CDR1 as SGHVS and CDR2 as FQNEAQ. The CDR3 is 16 amino acids. For the CDR3, the DNA is TGTACCAGCAGCCGGACCGGGACTAGCGTTGGAGATACGCAGTATTTT. It specifies CTSSRTGTSVGDTQYF.

Ten or more counts support this clonotype. The chain is built from TRBV12-3 or TRBV12-4 and TRBJ2-2, with D possibly being TRBD2 (5 bases). Trimming left V 6 bases short and J 6 bases short, with 8 bases between. The length of the CDR3 is 12 residues. The CDR3 here is CASSPAAGELFF. The CDR3 DNA follows: TGTGCCAGCAGCCCAGCGGCCGGGGAGCTGTTTTTT.

In this sample, this clonotype turned up many times. The chain is built from TRBV12-3 or TRBV12-4 and TRBJ2-1; possible D gene TRBD1, 6 bases. This CDR3 has 14 residues. V shed 7 bases and J shed 4 bases, with 14 bases lying between them. The CDR3 here is CASTRTEIYNEQFF. For the CDR3, the DNA is TGTGCCAGCACTAGGACAGAGATATACAATGAGCAGTTCTTC.

There are many counts of this clonotype. CDR3 DNA sequence: TGTGCCAGCAGTGAAATCTATGCGGGAGGAACTCCCCTGTTGGAGTATTTT. Translation: CASSEIYAGGTPLLEYF. The chain employs TRBV2 and TRBJ2-3; 8 nucleotides agree with TRBD2. This CDR3 is built from 17 residues. CDR1 and CDR2 (germline): SNHLY, FYNNEI. V was pared by 2 bases and J by 13 bases, with 20 bases of the junction left unmatched.

There are a few counts of this clonotype. The chain uses TRBV12-5 and TRBJ2-1; the D is unclear. Per the germline V gene, CDR1 is LGHNT and CDR2 is FRNRAP. The CDR3 contains 11 residues. Between the trimmed V and J ends, which lost 9 bases and 7 bases, there was a span of 10 bases. CDR3 residues: CASAQVNEQFF. CDR3 nucleotide sequence: TGTGCTAGCGCTCAAGTGAATGAGCAGTTCTTC.